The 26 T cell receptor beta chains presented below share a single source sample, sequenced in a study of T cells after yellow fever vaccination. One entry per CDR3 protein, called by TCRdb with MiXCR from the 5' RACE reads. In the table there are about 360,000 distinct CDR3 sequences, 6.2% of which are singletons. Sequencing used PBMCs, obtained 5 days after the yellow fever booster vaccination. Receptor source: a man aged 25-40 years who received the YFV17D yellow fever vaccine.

The CDR3 bases are TGTGCCAGCAGTGATGGGGGCGGACTAGGATACGAGCAGTACTTC. It is translated as CASSDGGGLGYEQYF. V is TRBV25-1 and J is TRBJ2-7; the D gene is possibly TRBD2 (7 bases). Germline lookup yields CDR1 MGHDK and CDR2 SYGVNS. The CDR3 covers 15 residues. Trimming removed 3 bases at V and 4 bases at J, with 16 bases between.

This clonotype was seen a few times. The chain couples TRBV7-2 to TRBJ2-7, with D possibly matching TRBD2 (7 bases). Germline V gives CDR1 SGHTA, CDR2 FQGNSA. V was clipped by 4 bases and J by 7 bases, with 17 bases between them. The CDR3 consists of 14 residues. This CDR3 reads CASSSGAGVREQYF. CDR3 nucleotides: TGTGCCAGCAGCTCAGGGGCGGGAGTGCGGGAGCAGTACTTC.

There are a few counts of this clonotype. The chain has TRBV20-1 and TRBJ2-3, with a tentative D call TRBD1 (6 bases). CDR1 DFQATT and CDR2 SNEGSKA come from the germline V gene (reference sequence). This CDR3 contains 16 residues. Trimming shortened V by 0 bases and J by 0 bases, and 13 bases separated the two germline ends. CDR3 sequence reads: CSARDRGRFSTDTQYF. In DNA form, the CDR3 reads TGCAGTGCTAGAGACAGGGGACGGTTTAGCACAGATACGCAGTATTTT.

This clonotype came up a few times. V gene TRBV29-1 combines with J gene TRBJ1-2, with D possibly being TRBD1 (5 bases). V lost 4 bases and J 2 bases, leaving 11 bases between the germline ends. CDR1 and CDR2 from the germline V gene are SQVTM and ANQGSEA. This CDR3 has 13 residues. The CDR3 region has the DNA TGCAGCGTTGGGGTGGACACCAACTATGGCTACACCTTC. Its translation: CSVGVDTNYGYTF.

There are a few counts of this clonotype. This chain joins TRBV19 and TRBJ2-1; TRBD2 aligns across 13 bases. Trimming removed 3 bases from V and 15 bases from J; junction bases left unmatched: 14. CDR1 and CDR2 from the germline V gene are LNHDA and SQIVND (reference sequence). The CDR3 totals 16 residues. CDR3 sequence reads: CASSMGTSGVGGERFF. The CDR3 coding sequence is TGTGCCAGTAGTATGGGGACTAGCGGGGTGGGTGGTGAGAGGTTCTTC. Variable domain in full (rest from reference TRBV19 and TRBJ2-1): DGGITQSPKYLFRKEGQNVTLSCEQNLNHDAMYWYRQDPGQGLRLIYYSQIVNDFQKGDIAEGYSVSREKKESFPLTVTSAQKNPTAFYLCASSMGTSGVGGERFFGPGTRLTVL.

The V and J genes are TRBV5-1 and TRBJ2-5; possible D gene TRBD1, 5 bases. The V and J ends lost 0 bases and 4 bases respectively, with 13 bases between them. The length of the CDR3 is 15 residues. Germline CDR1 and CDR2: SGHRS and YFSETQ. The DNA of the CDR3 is TGCGCCAGCAGCTTGGCCGTAGGGGCTGGAGAGACCCAGTACTTC. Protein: CASSLAVGAGETQYF.

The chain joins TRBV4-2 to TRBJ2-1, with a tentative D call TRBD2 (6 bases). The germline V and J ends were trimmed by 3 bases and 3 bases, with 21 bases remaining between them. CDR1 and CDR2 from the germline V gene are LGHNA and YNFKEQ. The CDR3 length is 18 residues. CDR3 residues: CASSHVSLRERGYNEQFF. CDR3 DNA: TGTGCCAGCAGCCATGTTTCGCTTCGGGAGAGGGGCTACAATGAGCAGTTCTTC.

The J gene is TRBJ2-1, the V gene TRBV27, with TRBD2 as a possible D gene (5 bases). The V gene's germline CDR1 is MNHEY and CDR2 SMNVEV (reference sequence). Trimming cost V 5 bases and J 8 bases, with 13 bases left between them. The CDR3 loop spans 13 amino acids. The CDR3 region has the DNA TGTGCCAGCAGTCCGGAGGAGTCTCATGAGCAGTTCTTC. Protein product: CASSPEESHEQFF.

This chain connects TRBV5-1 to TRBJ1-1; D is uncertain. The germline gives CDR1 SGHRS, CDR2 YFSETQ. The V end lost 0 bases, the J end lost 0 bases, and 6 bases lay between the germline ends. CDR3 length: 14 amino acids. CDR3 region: CASSLEGMNTEAFF. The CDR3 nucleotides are TGCGCCAGCAGCTTGGAAGGAATGAACACTGAAGCTTTCTTT.

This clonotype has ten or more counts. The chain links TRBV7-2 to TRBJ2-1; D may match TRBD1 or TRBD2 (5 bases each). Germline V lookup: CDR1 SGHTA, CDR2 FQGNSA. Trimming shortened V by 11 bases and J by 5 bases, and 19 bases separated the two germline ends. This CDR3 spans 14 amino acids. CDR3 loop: CASGAGALHNEQFF. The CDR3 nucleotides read TGTGCCTCCGGAGCCGGGGCACTCCACAATGAGCAGTTCTTC.

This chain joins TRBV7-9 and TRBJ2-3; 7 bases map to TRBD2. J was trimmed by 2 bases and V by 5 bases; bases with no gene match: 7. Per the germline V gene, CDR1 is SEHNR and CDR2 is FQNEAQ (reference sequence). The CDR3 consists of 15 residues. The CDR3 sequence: CASSPSGAATDTQYF. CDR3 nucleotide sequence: TGTGCCAGCAGCCCTAGCGGAGCCGCCACAGATACGCAGTATTTT.

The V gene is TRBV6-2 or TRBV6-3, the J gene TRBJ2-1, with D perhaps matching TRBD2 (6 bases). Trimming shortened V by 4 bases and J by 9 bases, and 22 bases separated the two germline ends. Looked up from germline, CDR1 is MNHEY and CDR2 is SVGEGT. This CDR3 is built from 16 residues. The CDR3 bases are TGTGCCAGCAGTTTCGCCGGGAGTCATAGGGTCATTGAGCAGTTCTTC. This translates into CASSFAGSHRVIEQFF.

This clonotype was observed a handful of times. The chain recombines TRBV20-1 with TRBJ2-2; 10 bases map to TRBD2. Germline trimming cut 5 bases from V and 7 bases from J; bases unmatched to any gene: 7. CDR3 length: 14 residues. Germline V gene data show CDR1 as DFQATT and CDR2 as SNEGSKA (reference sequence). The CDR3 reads CSALAGEGGGELFF. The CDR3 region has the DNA TGCAGTGCTCTAGCGGGAGAGGGGGGCGGGGAGCTGTTTTTT.

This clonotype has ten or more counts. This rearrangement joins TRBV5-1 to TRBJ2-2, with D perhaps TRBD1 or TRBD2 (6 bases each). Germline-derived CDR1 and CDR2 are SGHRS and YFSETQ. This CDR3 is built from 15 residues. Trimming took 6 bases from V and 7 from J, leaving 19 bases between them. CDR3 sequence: CASTRGENKNGELFF. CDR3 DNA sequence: TGCGCCAGCACTAGGGGGGAGAACAAAAACGGGGAGCTGTTTTTT.

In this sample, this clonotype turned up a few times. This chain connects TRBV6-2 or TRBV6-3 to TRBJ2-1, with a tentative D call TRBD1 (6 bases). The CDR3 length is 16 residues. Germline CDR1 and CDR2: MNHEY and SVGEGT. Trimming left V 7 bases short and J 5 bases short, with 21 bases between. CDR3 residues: CASNKQGRGLDNEQFF. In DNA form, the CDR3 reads TGTGCCAGCAACAAACAGGGACGAGGCCTCGACAATGAGCAGTTCTTC.

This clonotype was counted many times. The CDR3 nucleotides read TGTGCCAGCAGGCGGGACGGCACAGATACGCAGTATTTT. Its protein is CASRRDGTDTQYF. The J gene is TRBJ2-3, the V gene TRBV12-3 or TRBV12-4; D possibly corresponds to TRBD2 (6 bases). Deletions cut 6 bases from V and 1 base from J, with 8 bases between. CDR3 length: 13 amino acids.

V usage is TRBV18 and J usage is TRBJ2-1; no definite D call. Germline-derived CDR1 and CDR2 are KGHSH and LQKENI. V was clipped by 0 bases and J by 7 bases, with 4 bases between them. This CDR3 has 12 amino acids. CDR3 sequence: CASSPPRNEQFF. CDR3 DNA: TGTGCCAGCTCACCACCAAGAAATGAGCAGTTCTTC.

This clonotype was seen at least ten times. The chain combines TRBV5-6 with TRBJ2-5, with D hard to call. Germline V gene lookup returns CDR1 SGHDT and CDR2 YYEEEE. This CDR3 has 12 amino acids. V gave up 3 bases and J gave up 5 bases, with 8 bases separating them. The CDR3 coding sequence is TGTGCCAGCAGCTCCCGGTGGGAGACCCAGTACTTC. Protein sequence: CASSSRWETQYF.

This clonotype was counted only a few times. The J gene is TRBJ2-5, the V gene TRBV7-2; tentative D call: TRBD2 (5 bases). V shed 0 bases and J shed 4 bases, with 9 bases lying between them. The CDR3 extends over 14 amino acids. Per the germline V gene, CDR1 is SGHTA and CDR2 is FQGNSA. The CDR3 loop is CASSLAEVGETQYF. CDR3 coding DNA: TGTGCCAGCAGCTTAGCGGAGGTTGGAGAGACCCAGTACTTC.

CDR3 residues: CASSRQGGWTNLNEQFF. CDR3 nucleotide sequence: TGTGCCAGCAGCCGCCAGGGGGGCTGGACTAACCTCAATGAGCAGTTCTTC. V and J are TRBV3-1 and TRBJ2-1; perhaps TRBD1 as D (7 bases). V lost 4 bases and J lost 6, with 22 bases in between. Germline assignment: CDR1 LGHDT and CDR2 YNNKEL (reference sequence). This CDR3 is 17 amino acids long.

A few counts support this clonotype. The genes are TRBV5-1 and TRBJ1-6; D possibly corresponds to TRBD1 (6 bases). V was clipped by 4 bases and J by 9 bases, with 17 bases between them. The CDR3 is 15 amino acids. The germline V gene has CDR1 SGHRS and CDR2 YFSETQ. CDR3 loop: CASSLRQETGSPLHF. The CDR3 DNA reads TGCGCCAGCAGCCTCCGACAGGAAACGGGTTCACCCCTCCACTTT.

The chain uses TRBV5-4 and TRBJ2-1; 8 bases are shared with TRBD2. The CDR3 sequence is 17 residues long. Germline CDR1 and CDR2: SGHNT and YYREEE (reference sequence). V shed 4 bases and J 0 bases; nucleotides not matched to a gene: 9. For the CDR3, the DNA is TGTGCCAGCAGCACCGGACTAGCCCTTAGCTCCTACAATGAGCAGTTCTTC. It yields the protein CASSTGLALSSYNEQFF.

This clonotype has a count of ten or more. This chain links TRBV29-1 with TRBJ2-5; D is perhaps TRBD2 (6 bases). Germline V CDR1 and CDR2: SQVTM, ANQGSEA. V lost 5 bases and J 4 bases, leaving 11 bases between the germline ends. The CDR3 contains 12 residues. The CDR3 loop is CSVSGGGETQYF. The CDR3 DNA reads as TGCAGCGTTTCCGGGGGTGGAGAGACCCAGTACTTC.

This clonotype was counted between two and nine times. The CDR3 region has the DNA TGTGCCAGCAGCTTCGAAAGCACTAGCGGGATCAGCACAGATACGCAGTATTTT. It translates to CASSFESTSGISTDTQYF. The chain joins TRBV5-6 to TRBJ2-3; TRBD2 aligns across 10 bases. CDR1 SGHDT and CDR2 YYEEEE come from the germline V gene. The CDR3 contains 18 residues. J lost 0 bases, V lost 2 bases, and 9 bases had no gene match. The full variable domain, rest sourced from reference TRBV5-6 and TRBJ2-3, is DAGVTQSPTHLIKTRGQQVTLRCSPKSGHDTVSWYQQALGQGPQFIFQYYEEEERQRGNFPDRFSGHQFPNYSSELNVNALLLGDSALYLCASSFESTSGISTDTQYFGPGTRLTVL.

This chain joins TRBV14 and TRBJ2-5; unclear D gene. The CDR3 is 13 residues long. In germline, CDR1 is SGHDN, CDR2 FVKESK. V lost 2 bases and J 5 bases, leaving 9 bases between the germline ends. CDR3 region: CASSQLVRETQYF. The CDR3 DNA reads TGTGCCAGCAGCCAATTAGTGAGGGAGACCCAGTACTTC.

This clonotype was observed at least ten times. In nucleotides, the CDR3 is TGTGCCAGTAGTAGCAACAGGGCGGATAACACCGGGGAGCTGTTTTTT. The encoded protein is CASSSNRADNTGELFF. The chain is built from TRBV19 and TRBJ2-2, with D maybe TRBD1 (6 bases). Trimming took off 4 bases at V and 2 bases at J, with 14 bases between the two ends. The germline CDR1 and CDR2 sequences are LNHDA and SQIVND (reference sequence). This CDR3 spans 16 amino acids.